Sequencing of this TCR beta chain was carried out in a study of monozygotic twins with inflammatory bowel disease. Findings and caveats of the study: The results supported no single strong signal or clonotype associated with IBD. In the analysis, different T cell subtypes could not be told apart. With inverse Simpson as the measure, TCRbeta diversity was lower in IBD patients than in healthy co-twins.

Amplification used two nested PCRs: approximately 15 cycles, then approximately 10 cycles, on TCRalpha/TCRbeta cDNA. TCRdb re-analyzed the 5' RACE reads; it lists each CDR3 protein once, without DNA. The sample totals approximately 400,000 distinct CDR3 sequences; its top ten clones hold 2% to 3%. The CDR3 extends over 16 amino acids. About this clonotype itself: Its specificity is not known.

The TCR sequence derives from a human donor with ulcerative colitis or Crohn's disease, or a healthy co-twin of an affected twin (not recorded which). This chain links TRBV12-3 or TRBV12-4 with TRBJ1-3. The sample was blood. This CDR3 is CASSLEVGPLEDTIYF.